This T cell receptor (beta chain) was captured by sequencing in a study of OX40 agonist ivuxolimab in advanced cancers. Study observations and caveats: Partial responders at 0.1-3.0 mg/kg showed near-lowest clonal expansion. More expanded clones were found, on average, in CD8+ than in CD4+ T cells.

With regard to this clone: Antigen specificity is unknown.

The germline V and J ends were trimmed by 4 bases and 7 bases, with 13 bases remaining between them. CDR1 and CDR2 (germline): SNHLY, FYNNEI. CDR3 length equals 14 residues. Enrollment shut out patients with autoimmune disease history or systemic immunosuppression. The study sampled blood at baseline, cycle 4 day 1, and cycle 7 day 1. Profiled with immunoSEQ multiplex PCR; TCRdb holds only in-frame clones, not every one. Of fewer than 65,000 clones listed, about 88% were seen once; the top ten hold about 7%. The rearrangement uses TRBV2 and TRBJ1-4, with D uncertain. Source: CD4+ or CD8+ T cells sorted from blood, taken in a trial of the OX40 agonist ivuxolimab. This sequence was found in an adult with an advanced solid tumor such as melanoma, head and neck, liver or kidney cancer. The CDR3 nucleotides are TGTGCCAGCAGTGGCGGGGTATTGGGTGAAAAACTGTTTTTT. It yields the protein CASSGGVLGEKLFF.